The rows below give T cell receptor beta chains drawn from one sample of a study of T-cell reconstitution after alpha-beta-depleted transplantation in children. TCRdb re-derived calls from the PCR reads in MiXCR, one entry per CDR3 protein. The data hold 190,000 or so distinct CDR3 sequences, with roughly 6.8% observed a single time. The sample in question was PBMCs from the stem cell graft donor, obtained from the stem cell graft. The receptors here all came from a human donor who donated a stem cell graft to a child with Wiskott-Aldrich syndrome. CDR3s include the opening cysteine and the closing phenylalanine or tryptophan. The size entry is marked missing in some rows and otherwise reads once, few, many or a size class.

>TRBJ2-7|TRBV30|NA
CAWNRGAEQYF
>TRBJ1-5|TRBV7-9|many
CASSSWTGGQPQHF
>TRBJ2-7|TRBV6-5|many
CASSYSFDSRFDSYEQYF
>TRBJ1-2|TRBV6-6|many
CASGQQGGYGYTF
>TRBJ2-5|TRBV7-7|many
CASSLSSAETQYF
>TRBJ2-2|TRBV24-1|many
CATSQSGELFF
>TRBJ1-2|TRBV11-2|NA
CASSPGPTNYGYTF
>TRBJ2-5|TRBV4-2|NA
CASSPGRDIQETQYF
>TRBJ1-2|TRBV5-1|NA
CASSLGQNGYTF
>TRBJ2-2|TRBV5-1|NA
CASSLVFVGGIGELFF
>TRBJ2-7|TRBV11-2|many
CASSLGFRAYEQYF
>TRBJ1-1|TRBV5-1|many
CASSLSSLNTEAFF
>TRBJ1-2|TRBV29-1|many
CSVAQGAVNYGYTF
>TRBJ1-2|TRBV5-4|NA
CASSLTGEDYGYTF
>TRBJ2-3|TRBV10-3|medium-sized
CAISEFSTDTQYF
>TRBJ2-7|TRBV7-2|many
CASSFGQNFYEQYF
>TRBJ2-1|TRBV5-1|few
CASSLGGTSGVVEQFF
>TRBJ2-5|TRBV20-1|many
CSASGTENGETQYF
>TRBJ2-7|TRBV7-8|NA
CASSSGLAGARPYF
>TRBJ2-1|TRBV6-2/TRBV6-3|NA
CASKWLPTVGFNEQFF
>TRBJ1-1|TRBV7-8|many
CASSLPSPTEAFF
>TRBJ2-7|TRBV10-3|many
CAISVRTASSYEQYF
>TRBJ1-1|TRBV20-1|many
CSAPVGGRGNTEAFF
>TRBJ2-5|TRBV12-3/TRBV12-4|few
CASSLDPRRGEETQYF
>TRBJ1-1|TRBV19|NA
CASSIQAGAPKAFF
>TRBJ2-6|TRBV20-1|many
CSVRGGSGANVLTF
>TRBJ2-5|TRBV4-3|many
CASSPGLAGGPGETQYF
>TRBJ2-7|TRBV20-1|many
CSAPGLAGKYEQYF
>TRBJ1-1|TRBV10-2|many
CASSVPPGRMGSNTEAFF
>TRBJ1-2|TRBV2|NA
CASCQTGSYGYTF
>TRBJ1-1|TRBV12-3/TRBV12-4|many
CASSRRGGAVNTEAFF
>TRBJ2-1|TRBV12-3/TRBV12-4|many
CASSGGLAGLVYNEQFF
>TRBJ2-1|TRBV6-2/TRBV6-3|many
CASSLSGAEYNEQFF
>TRBJ2-5|TRBV5-1|many
CASSLRPGPQETQYF
>TRBJ2-7|TRBV7-9|NA
CASSTPGTGNYEQYF
>TRBJ2-7|TRBV4-2|many
CASSQVEQGADEQYF
>TRBJ2-3|TRBV6-1|many
CASSPRLAGVSDTQYF
>TRBJ1-2|TRBV7-2|few
CASTTGGAAIYGYTF
>TRBJ1-4|TRBV7-8|few
CASSAKRQANEKLFF
>TRBJ2-1|TRBV6-6|many
CASSTRVNEQFF
>TRBJ2-2|TRBV19|few
CASTQSYTGELFF
>TRBJ1-1|TRBV20-1|many
CSARLGNPNTEAFF
>TRBJ1-1|TRBV27|few
CASSLYPGRPEAFF
>TRBJ2-7|TRBV5-1|few
CASSPISGGQGVNEQYF
>TRBJ2-7|TRBV6-2/TRBV6-3|NA
CASSYSIGSSGEYYEQYF
>TRBJ2-1|TRBV6-5|many
CASSYSWGRVQDEQFF